This TCR beta chain was sequenced for a study of cytomegalovirus exposure and HLA in healthy donors. PCR was performed using 60 Vbeta and 13 Jbeta primers. Clones were sequenced by immunoSEQ multiplex PCR, and TCRdb holds only the in-frame ones, with some missing. The data hold 85,000 to 90,000 clones, with 75% to 90% observed a single time. Deletions cut 4 bases from V and 6 bases from J, with 14 bases between. There are 14 residues in the CDR3. The germline CDR1 and CDR2 sequences are KGHSY and FQNENV. Comments on this clone: Its antigen is as yet unknown.

Findings and limits, study-wide: Presence/absence analyses assumed roughly uniform sequencing depth across donors. Rarity characterized most TCR sequences, yet some public TCRs appeared in many donors.

V usage is TRBV16 and J usage is TRBJ2-3, with D perhaps TRBD1 (5 bases). The TCR sequence derives from a man in his late teens or twenties in good health and CMV-seronegative. Sequencing was carried out using PBMCs. CDR3 loop: CASSLRALRDTQYF. The CDR3 DNA sequence: TGTGCCAGCAGCCTCAGGGCACTTAGGGATACGCAGTATTTT.